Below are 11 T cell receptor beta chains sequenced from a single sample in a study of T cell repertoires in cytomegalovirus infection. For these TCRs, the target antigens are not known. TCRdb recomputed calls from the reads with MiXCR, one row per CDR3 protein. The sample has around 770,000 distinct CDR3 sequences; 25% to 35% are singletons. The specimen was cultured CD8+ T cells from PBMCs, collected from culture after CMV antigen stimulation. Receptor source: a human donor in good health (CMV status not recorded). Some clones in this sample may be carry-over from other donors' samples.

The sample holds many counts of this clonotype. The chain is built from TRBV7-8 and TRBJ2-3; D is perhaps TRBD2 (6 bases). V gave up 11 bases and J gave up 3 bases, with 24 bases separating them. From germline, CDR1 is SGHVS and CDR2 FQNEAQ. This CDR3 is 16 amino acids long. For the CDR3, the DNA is TGTGCCGCGGGGACCCCGGGACCCCGGGGGACAGATACGCAGTATTTT. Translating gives CAAGTPGPRGTDTQYF. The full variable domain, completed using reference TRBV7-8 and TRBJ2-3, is GAGVSQSPRYKVAKRGQDVALRCDPISGHVSLFWYQQALGQGPEFLTYFQNEAQLDKSGLPSDRFFAERPEGSVSTLKIQRTQQEDSAVYLCAAGTPGPRGTDTQYFGPGTRLTVL.

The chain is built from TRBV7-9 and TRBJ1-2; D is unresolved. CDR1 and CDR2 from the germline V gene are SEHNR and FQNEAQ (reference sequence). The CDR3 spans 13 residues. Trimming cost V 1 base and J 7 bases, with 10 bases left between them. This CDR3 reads CASSLGPERGYTF. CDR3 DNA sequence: TGTGCCAGCAGCTTAGGCCCCGAGCGTGGCTACACCTTC.

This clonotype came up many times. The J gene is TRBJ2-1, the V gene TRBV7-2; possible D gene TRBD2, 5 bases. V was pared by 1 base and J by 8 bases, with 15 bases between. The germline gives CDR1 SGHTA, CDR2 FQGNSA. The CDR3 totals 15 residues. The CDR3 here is CASSLGRRVGDEQFF. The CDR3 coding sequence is TGTGCCAGCAGCTTAGGGCGTAGGGTCGGGGATGAGCAGTTCTTC.

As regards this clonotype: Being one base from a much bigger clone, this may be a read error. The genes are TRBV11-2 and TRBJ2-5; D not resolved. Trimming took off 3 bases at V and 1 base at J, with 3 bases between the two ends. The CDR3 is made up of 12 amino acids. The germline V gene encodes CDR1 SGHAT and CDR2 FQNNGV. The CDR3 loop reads CASSFFQETQYF. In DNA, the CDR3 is TGTGCCAGCAGCTTTTTCCAAGAGACCCAGTACTTC.

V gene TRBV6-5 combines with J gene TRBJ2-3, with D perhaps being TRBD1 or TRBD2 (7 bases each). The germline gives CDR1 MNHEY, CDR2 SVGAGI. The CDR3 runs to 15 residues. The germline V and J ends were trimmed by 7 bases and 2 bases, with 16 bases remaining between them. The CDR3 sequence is CASMPTGDYTDTQYF. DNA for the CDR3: TGTGCCAGCATGCCAACAGGGGACTACACAGATACGCAGTATTTT.

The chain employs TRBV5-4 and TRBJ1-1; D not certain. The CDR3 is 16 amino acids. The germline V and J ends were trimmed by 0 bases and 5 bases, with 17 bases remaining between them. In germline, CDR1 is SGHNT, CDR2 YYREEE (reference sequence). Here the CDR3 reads CASSLGLSGVGTEAFF. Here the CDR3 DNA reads TGTGCCAGCAGCTTGGGACTATCGGGAGTCGGGACTGAAGCTTTCTTT.

The CDR3 loop is CASSVQGTVFGGYTF. The CDR3 DNA reads TGTGCCAGCAGTGTACAGGGTACGGTCTTTGGTGGCTACACCTTC. The chain carries TRBV12-3 or TRBV12-4 and TRBJ1-2, with a weak D call TRBD1 (6 bases). The CDR3 extends over 15 amino acids. Trimming stripped 5 bases from V and 7 bases from J, with 20 bases between.

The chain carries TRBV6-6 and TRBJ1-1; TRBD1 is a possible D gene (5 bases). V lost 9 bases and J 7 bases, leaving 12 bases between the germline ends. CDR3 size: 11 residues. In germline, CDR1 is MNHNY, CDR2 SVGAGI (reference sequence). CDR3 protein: CASLGTREAFF. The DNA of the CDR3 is TGTGCCAGTTTAGGGACGCGTGAAGCTTTCTTT.

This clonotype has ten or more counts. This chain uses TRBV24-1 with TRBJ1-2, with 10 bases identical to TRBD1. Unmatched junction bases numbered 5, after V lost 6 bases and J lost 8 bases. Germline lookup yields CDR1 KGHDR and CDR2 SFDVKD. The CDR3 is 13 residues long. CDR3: CATSPGTGDGYTF. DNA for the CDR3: TGTGCCACCAGTCCCGGGACAGGGGACGGCTACACCTTC.

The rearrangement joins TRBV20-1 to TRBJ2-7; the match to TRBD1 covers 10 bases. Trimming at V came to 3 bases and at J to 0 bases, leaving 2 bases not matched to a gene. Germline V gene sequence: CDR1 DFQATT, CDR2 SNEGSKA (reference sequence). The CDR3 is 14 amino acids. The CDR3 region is CSARGQGTSYEQYF. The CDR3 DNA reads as TGCAGTGCTAGGGGACAGGGGACCTCCTACGAGCAGTACTTC.

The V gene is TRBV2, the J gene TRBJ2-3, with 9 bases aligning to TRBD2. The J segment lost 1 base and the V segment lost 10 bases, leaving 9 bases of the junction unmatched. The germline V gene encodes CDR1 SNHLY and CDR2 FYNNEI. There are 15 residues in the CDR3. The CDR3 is CATRTQRGGTDTQYF. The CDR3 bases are TGTGCCACCCGGACCCAGCGGGGGGGCACAGATACGCAGTATTTT.